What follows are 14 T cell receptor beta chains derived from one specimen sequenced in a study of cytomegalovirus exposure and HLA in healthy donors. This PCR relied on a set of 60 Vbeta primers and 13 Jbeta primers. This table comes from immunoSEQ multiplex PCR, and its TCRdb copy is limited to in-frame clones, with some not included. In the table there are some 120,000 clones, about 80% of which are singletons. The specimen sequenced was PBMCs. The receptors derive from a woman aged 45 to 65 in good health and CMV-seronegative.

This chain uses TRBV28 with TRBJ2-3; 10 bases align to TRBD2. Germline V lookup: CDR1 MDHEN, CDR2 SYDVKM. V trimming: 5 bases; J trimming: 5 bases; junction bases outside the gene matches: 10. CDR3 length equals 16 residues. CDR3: CASSTSGRVWGDTQYF. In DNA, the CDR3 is TGTGCCAGCAGTACAAGCGGGAGGGTTTGGGGAGATACGCAGTATTTT. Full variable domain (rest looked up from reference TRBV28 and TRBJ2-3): DVKVTQSSRYLVKRTGEKVFLECVQDMDHENMFWYRQDPGLGLRLIYFSYDVKMKEKGDIPEGYSVSREKKERFSLILESASTNQTSMYLCASSTSGRVWGDTQYFGPGTRLTVL.

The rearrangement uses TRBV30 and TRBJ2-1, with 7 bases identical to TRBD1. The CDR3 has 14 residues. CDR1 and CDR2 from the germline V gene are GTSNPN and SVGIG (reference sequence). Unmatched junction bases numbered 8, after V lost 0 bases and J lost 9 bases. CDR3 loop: CAWSVGRDRAEQFF. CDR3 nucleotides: TGTGCCTGGAGTGTCGGGCGCGACAGGGCTGAGCAGTTCTTC.

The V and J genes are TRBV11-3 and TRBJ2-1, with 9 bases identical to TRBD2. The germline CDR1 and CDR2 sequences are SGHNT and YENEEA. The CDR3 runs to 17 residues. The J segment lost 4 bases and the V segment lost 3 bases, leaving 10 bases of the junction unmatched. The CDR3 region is CASSLISGRSWYNEQFF. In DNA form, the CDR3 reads TGTGCCAGCAGCTTGATTAGCGGGAGAAGCTGGTACAATGAGCAGTTCTTC.

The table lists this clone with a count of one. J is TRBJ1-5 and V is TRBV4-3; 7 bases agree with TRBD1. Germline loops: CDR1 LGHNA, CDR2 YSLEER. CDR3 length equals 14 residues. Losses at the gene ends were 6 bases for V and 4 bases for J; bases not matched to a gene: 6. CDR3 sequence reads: CASSPDRDNQPQHF. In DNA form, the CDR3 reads TGCGCCAGCAGTCCCGACAGGGATAATCAGCCCCAGCATTTT.

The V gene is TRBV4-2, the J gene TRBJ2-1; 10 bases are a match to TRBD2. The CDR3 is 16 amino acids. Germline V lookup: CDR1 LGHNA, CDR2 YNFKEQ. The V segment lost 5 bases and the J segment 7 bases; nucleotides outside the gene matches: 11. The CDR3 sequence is CASSDQLAGRPNEQFF. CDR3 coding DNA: TGTGCCAGCAGCGACCAACTAGCGGGACGTCCTAATGAGCAGTTCTTC.

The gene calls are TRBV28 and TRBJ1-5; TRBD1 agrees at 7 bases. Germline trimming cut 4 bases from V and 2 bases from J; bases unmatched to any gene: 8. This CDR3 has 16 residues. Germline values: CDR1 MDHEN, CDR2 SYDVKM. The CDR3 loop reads CASSSSGGSGNQPQHF. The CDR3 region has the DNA TGTGCCAGCAGTTCTTCAGGGGGAAGCGGCAATCAGCCCCAGCATTTT.

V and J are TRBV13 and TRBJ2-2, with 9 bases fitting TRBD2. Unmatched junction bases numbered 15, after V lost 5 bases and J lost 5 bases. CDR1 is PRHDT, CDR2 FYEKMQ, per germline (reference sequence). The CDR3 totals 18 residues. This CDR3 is CASSIQLGGAGGTGELFF. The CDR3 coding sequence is TGTGCCAGCAGCATACAGTTGGGTGGCGCGGGAGGGACCGGGGAGCTGTTTTTT.

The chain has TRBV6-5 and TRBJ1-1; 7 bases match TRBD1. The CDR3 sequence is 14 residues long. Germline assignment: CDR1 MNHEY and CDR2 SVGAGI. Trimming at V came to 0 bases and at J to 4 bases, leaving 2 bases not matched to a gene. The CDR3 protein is CASSYSRGLTEAFF. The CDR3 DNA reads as TGTGCCAGCAGTTACTCGAGGGGGCTCACTGAAGCTTTCTTT.

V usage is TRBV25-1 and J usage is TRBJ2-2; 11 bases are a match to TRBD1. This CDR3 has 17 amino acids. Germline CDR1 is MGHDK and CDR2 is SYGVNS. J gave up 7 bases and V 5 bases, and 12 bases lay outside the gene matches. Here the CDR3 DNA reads TGTGCCAGCAGTAAGTCCGGGACAGGGGGTTTTGGCGGGGAGCTGTTTTTT. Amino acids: CASSKSGTGGFGGELFF.

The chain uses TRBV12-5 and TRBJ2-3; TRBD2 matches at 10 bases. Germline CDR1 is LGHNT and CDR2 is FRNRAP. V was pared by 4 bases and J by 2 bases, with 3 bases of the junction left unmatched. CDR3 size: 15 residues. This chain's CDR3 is CASGSGLANTDTQYF. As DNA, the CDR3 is TGTGCTAGTGGTTCGGGACTAGCGAACACAGATACGCAGTATTTT.

The CDR3 nucleotides are TGTGCCAGCAGCCCGGACACTAATCAGCCCCAGCATTTT. This translates into CASSPDTNQPQHF. V is TRBV11-3 and J is TRBJ1-5; D may be TRBD1 (5 bases). There are 13 residues in the CDR3. Trimming removed 5 bases at V and 4 bases at J, with 9 bases between. Germline V gene data show CDR1 as SGHNT and CDR2 as YENEEA.

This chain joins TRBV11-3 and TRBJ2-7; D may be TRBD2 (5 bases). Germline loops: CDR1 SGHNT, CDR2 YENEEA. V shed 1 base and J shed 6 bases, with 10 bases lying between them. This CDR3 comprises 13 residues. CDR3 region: CASSLGGSGEQYF. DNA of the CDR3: TGTGCCAGCAGCTTAGGAGGGTCTGGCGAGCAGTACTTC.

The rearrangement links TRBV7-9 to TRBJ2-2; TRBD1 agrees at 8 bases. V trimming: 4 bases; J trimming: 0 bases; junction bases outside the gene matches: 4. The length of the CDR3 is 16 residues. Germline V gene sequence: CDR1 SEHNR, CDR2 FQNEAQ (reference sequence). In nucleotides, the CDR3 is TGTGCCAGCAGCTCCCGGACAGGGCCGAACACCGGGGAGCTGTTTTTT. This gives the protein CASSSRTGPNTGELFF.

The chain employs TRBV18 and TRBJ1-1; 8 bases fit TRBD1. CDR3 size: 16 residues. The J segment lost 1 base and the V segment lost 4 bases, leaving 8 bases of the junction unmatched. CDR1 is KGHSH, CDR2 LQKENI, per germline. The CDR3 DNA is TGTGCCAGCTCACTATTCAGGGGGCCTGGGAACACTGAAGCTTTCTTT. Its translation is CASSLFRGPGNTEAFF.